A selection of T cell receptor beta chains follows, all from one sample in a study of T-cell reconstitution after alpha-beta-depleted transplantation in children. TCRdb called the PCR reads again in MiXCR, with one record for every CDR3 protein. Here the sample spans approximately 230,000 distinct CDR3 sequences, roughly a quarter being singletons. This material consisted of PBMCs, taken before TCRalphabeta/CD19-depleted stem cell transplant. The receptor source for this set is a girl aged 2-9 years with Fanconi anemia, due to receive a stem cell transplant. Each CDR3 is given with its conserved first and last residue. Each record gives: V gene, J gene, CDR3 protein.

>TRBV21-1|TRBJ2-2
CASSKVHLAEESGGELFF
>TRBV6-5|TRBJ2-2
CASRTGTGRTGELFF
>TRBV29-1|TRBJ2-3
CSAVRTGLTDTQYF
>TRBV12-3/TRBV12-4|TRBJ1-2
CASSSPGRTYYTF
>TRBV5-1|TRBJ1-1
CASSLVGRTTEAFF
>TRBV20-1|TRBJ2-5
CSAVQGVETQYF
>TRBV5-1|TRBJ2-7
CASSLGLGDSYEQYF
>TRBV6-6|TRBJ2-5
CASSYLETQYF
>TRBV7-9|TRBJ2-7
CASSSLGQPSYEQYF
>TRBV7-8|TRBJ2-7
CASSTRDRASYEQYF
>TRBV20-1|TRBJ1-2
CSARDRGTGDHYGYTF
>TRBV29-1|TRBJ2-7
CSVELVGDTATYEQYF
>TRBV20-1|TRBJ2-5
CSASHQPQETQYF
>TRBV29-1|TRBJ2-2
CSVGRRNTGELFF
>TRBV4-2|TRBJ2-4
CASSFVGDIQYF
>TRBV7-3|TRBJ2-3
CASSLLAGGTDTQYF